This passage covers 29 T cell receptor beta chains from one sample sequenced in a study of cytomegalovirus exposure and HLA in healthy donors (TCRdb year 2017). Receptors were amplified or captured by the immunoSEQ multiplex PCR assay. The multiplex PCR relied on a mix of 60 forward primers for TCR Vbeta segments and 13 reverse primers for TCR Jbeta segments. TCRdb limited this immuneACCESS table to in-frame rearrangements with V and J called. A share of clones is missing; checked studies link under half to unresolved V genes, and the rest is unexplained. Recorded for this sample are about 130,000 clones; under 12% of them occurred a single time. The ten largest make up roughly 4.2% of the sample. The sequencing input was PBMCs. The source is a young woman in good health and CMV-seropositive.

In this sample, this clone turned up many times. The chain combines TRBV5-6 with TRBJ2-7; TRBD2 agrees at 8 bases. V trimming: 1 base; J trimming: 0 bases; junction bases outside the gene matches: 6. The CDR3 sequence is 16 residues long. Germline assignment: CDR1 SGHDT and CDR2 YYEEEE. The CDR3 sequence is CASSLFGSGNSYEQYF. The CDR3 DNA is TGTGCCAGCAGCTTGTTTGGTAGCGGGAACTCCTACGAGCAGTACTTC.

The V gene is TRBV10-3, the J gene TRBJ2-5; D gene ambiguous. Trimming removed 3 bases from V and 4 bases from J, with 6 bases in between. This CDR3 is built from 12 residues. Germline assignment: CDR1 ENHRY and CDR2 SYGVKD. CDR3 sequence: CAISDPLETQYF. CDR3 sequence (DNA): TGTGCCATCAGTGATCCACTAGAGACCCAGTACTTC.

A word on this clone: At one boundary the junction diverges from the germline segment, which might be a read error. The rearrangement uses TRBV6-1 and TRBJ1-1; tentative D call: TRBD1 (6 bases). This CDR3 has 12 residues. Per germline, CDR1 MNHNS and CDR2 SASEGT. CDR3 in amino acids: CASSIDRLESFF. The CDR3 nucleotides read TGTGCCAGCAGTATCGACAGGCTTGAATCTTTCTTT.

This clone occurred a few times. This sequence joins TRBV7-9 and TRBJ1-4; D is unclear. The CDR3 is 15 residues long. Germline CDR1 reads SEHNR; CDR2 reads FQNEAQ (reference sequence). V dropped 3 bases and J dropped 5 bases, with 13 bases sitting between them. The CDR3 reads CASSFDGQRNEKLFF. CDR3 sequence (DNA): TGTGCCAGCAGCTTCGATGGGCAGAGAAATGAAAAACTGTTTTTT.

This clone was counted only a few times. This chain connects TRBV29-1 to TRBJ2-7; 13 bases agree with TRBD2. In germline, CDR1 is SQVTM, CDR2 ANQGSEA. CDR3 length: 15 amino acids. J gave up 6 bases and V 4 bases, and 9 bases lay outside the gene matches. The CDR3 nucleotides read TGCAGCGTTGCGGGACTAGCGGGATGGGTAGCCGAGCAGTACTTC. It is translated as CSVAGLAGWVAEQYF.

This clone occurred a few times. V gene TRBV30 combines with J gene TRBJ2-2; D possibly corresponds to TRBD1 (6 bases). V lost 2 bases, J lost 6 bases, and 13 bases lay in between. Germline CDR1 reads GTSNPN; CDR2 reads SVGIG (reference sequence). This CDR3 has 14 amino acids. The CDR3 sequence: CAWSIGTSSGELFF. CDR3 in DNA: TGTGCCTGGAGTATAGGGACATCATCCGGGGAGCTGTTTTTT.

The chain is built from TRBV5-1 and TRBJ2-3; TRBD2 matches at 8 bases. Germline lookup yields CDR1 SGHRS and CDR2 YFSETQ. V shed 2 bases, J shed 0 bases, and the junction held 5 bases outside the gene matches. The length of the CDR3 is 16 residues. CDR3 loop: CASSFKREYSTDTQYF. The CDR3 DNA reads as TGCGCCAGCAGCTTTAAGCGGGAGTACAGCACAGATACGCAGTATTTT. Complete variable domain (other parts from reference TRBV5-1 and TRBJ2-3): KAGVTQTPRYLIKTRGQQVTLSCSPISGHRSVSWYQQTPGQGLQFLFEYFSETQRNKGNFPGRFSGRQFSNSRSEMNVSTLELGDSALYLCASSFKREYSTDTQYFGPGTRLTVL.

The chain uses TRBV6-6 and TRBJ2-5, with D possibly matching TRBD2 (5 bases). Germline-derived CDR1 and CDR2 are MNHNY and SVGAGI (reference sequence). The V end was cut by 7 bases, the J end by 1 base, with 10 bases between. The CDR3 sequence is 13 residues long. The CDR3 protein is CASTQRSQETQYF. The DNA of the CDR3 is TGTGCCAGCACCCAGCGGTCCCAAGAGACCCAGTACTTC.

The V gene is TRBV4-1, the J gene TRBJ1-5, with D possibly being TRBD1 (6 bases). The V end lost 4 bases, the J end lost 2 bases, and 15 bases lay between the germline ends. Germline CDR1 reads MGHRA; CDR2 reads YSYEKL. The CDR3 totals 16 residues. The CDR3 region is CASSRLQGSGNQPQHF. CDR3 DNA sequence: TGCGCCAGCAGCCGACTACAGGGTTCGGGCAATCAGCCCCAGCATTTT.

This clone was found a few times. This chain links TRBV28 with TRBJ2-7, with 8 bases that match TRBD1. This CDR3 has 15 amino acids. Per the germline V gene, CDR1 is MDHEN and CDR2 is SYDVKM. The trim removed 5 bases at V and 7 bases at J, leaving 13 bases unmatched. The CDR3 coding sequence is TGTGCCAGCAGTCCCCGGGCAGGGGGCCCTAAGGAGCAGTACTTC. Its protein is CASSPRAGGPKEQYF.

This clone has a handful of counts. The chain has TRBV19 and TRBJ2-1, with D tentatively TRBD1 (6 bases). Trimming took off 9 bases at V and 3 bases at J, with 18 bases between the two ends. The CDR3 is made up of 15 amino acids. In germline, CDR1 is LNHDA, CDR2 SQIVND (reference sequence). The CDR3 protein is CASKPDRFVYNEQFF. DNA for the CDR3: TGTGCCAGCAAACCGGACAGATTCGTCTACAATGAGCAGTTCTTC.

This clone was seen a handful of times. The chain combines TRBV5-4 with TRBJ1-2; 7 nucleotides match TRBD1. V was clipped by 0 bases and J by 4 bases; unmatched bases: 3. This CDR3 has 14 residues. In germline, CDR1 is SGHNT, CDR2 YYREEE (reference sequence). DNA of the CDR3: TGTGCCAGCAGCTTGGGACAGGGAATCTATGGCTACACCTTC. Translated: CASSLGQGIYGYTF.

This clone was seen a few times. The junction differs from germline at one of its ends, possibly a read error. The chain has TRBV7-3 and TRBJ2-3; the match to TRBD1 covers 7 bases. The CDR3 runs to 13 residues. Germline-derived CDR1 and CDR2 are SGHTA and FQGTGA. The CDR3 loop is CASSFGQAETQYF. In nucleotides, the CDR3 is TGTGCCAGCAGCTTCGGACAGGCAGAAACGCAGTATTTT.

In this sample, this clone turned up a few times. The V and J genes are TRBV19 and TRBJ1-1; no clear D gene. This CDR3 is 14 amino acids long. V lost 7 bases to trimming and J lost 3 bases, with 15 bases between them. Germline CDR1 and CDR2: LNHDA and SQIVND (reference sequence). The CDR3 DNA reads as TGTGCCAGTAAGGGAGGCCCCCCCGACACTGAAGCTTTCTTT. This codes for CASKGGPPDTEAFF. Full variable domain (missing parts from reference TRBV19 and TRBJ1-1): DGGITQSPKYLFRKEGQNVTLSCEQNLNHDAMYWYRQDPGQGLRLIYYSQIVNDFQKGDIAEGYSVSREKKESFPLTVTSAQKNPTAFYLCASKGGPPDTEAFFGQGTRLTVV.

This clone was found a few times. The rearrangement links TRBV6-1 to TRBJ2-2; D perhaps matches TRBD2 (6 bases). The CDR3 is made up of 15 amino acids. Germline CDR1 and CDR2: MNHNS and SASEGT. V shed 1 base and J shed 8 bases, with 14 bases lying between them. CDR3 coding DNA: TGTGCCAGCAGTGAAGGGCCTAGCGATGGTGGGGAGCTGTTTTTT. Encoded protein: CASSEGPSDGGELFF.

This sequence joins TRBV5-1 and TRBJ2-3; D may be TRBD2 (6 bases). The CDR3 totals 16 residues. The germline CDR1 and CDR2 sequences are SGHRS and YFSETQ. The V gene lost 1 base and the J gene lost 1 base, with 13 bases spanning the gap. As DNA, the CDR3 is TGCGCCAGCAGCTTGCTAGCGCTTACCCGCACAGATACGCAGTATTTT. Encoded protein: CASSLLALTRTDTQYF.

This chain links TRBV4-1 with TRBJ2-5, with unresolved D. Near its end, the DNA agrees better with TRBJ2-7, so the J call may be wrong. From germline, CDR1 is MGHRA and CDR2 YSYEKL. The CDR3 is 12 residues long. CDR3 amino acids: CASADQPYEQYF. The CDR3 DNA is TGCGCCAGCGCGGATCAGCCCTACGAGCAGTACTTC.

The V call is TRBV6-1, the J call TRBJ2-5; maybe TRBD1 (6 bases). The last part of the DNA fits TRBJ2-7 better; the J call may be wrong. This CDR3 spans 13 amino acids. In germline, CDR1 is MNHNS, CDR2 SASEGT. The CDR3 DNA sequence: TGTGCCAGCAGTGTAGGGACAACCTACGAGCAGTACTTC. It translates to CASSVGTTYEQYF.

CDR3 in DNA: TGTGCCAGCAGCCCTCCTATGAACACTGAAGCTTTCTTT. Translated: CASSPPMNTEAFF. The chain is built from TRBV5-5 and TRBJ1-1; D is undetermined. This CDR3 is built from 13 residues. The V and J ends lost 4 bases and 0 bases respectively, with 7 bases between them. Germline V gives CDR1 SGHKS, CDR2 YYEKEE (reference sequence).

In DNA form, the CDR3 reads TGTGCCATCAGGGGGGAGGGGGGCGGCCTTGAAGCTTTCTTT. Protein product: CAIRGEGGGLEAFF. This chain connects TRBV10-3 to TRBJ1-1; D perhaps matches TRBD1 (6 bases). CDR1 and CDR2 from the germline V gene are ENHRY and SYGVKD. The V end lost 6 bases, the J end lost 7 bases, and 18 bases lay between the germline ends. The CDR3 length is 14 residues.

This clone came up a few times. This sequence joins TRBV18 and TRBJ1-3; 7 bases fit TRBD1. Germline V gives CDR1 KGHSH, CDR2 LQKENI. The CDR3 totals 15 residues. V was clipped by 1 base and J by 7 bases; unmatched bases: 7. CDR3 protein: CASSPREQGLNTIYF. The CDR3 nucleotides read TGTGCCAGCTCACCACGGGAACAGGGGTTGAACACCATATATTTT. The variable domain in full, with the rest retrieved from reference TRBV18 and TRBJ1-3, is NAGVMQNPRHLVRRRGQEARLRCSPMKGHSHVYWYRQLPEEGLKFMVYLQKENIIDESGMPKERFSAEFPKEGPSILRIQQVVRGDSAAYFCASSPREQGLNTIYFGEGSWLTVV.

J is TRBJ2-7 and V is TRBV27; 8 nucleotides match TRBD1. This CDR3 has 14 amino acids. The V segment lost 7 bases and the J segment 0 bases; nucleotides outside the gene matches: 5. From germline, CDR1 is MNHEY and CDR2 SMNVEV (reference sequence). The CDR3 protein is CASTYRGSSYEQYF. As DNA, the CDR3 is TGTGCCAGCACCTACAGGGGGAGCTCCTACGAGCAGTACTTC.

This clone was seen a handful of times. The chain couples TRBV6-5 to TRBJ2-7; 8 positions match TRBD2. The trim removed 6 bases at V and 4 bases at J, leaving 8 bases unmatched. CDR1 MNHEY and CDR2 SVGAGI come from the germline V gene. The CDR3 is made up of 14 amino acids. CDR3 sequence reads: CASSPKAGVYEQYF. CDR3 sequence (DNA): TGTGCCAGCAGCCCTAAAGCGGGAGTGTACGAGCAGTACTTC.

This clone was observed a handful of times. V gene TRBV29-1 combines with J gene TRBJ2-7; the match to TRBD1 covers 12 bases. CDR1 is SQVTM, CDR2 ANQGSEA, per germline. CDR3 length: 14 residues. V was clipped by 6 bases and J by 5 bases; unmatched bases: 8. This CDR3 is CSVNPGTGGNEQYF. The CDR3 nucleotides are TGCAGCGTCAACCCCGGGACAGGGGGCAACGAGCAGTACTTC.

This clone was seen more than once but under ten times. The V call is TRBV6-1, the J call TRBJ1-2, with unresolved D. V was pared by 7 bases and J by 4 bases, with 13 bases between. Germline-derived CDR1 and CDR2 are MNHNS and SASEGT. The CDR3 totals 13 residues. CDR3 sequence (DNA): TGTGCCAGCACAGAACGGGGAGCCTATGGCTACACCTTC. As protein: CASTERGAYGYTF.

This clone showed up just a few times. V usage is TRBV12-5 and J usage is TRBJ1-1; D is uncertain. The CDR3 runs to 13 residues. The germline V gene encodes CDR1 LGHNT and CDR2 FRNRAP. V lost 3 bases and J 1 base, leaving 6 bases between the germline ends. DNA of the CDR3: TGTGCTAGTGGTTTTCGAGAGAACACTGAAGCTTTCTTT. Translating gives CASGFRENTEAFF.

This clone occurred a few times. The rearrangement links TRBV5-6 to TRBJ2-2, with 11 bases identical to TRBD2. V was clipped by 6 bases and J by 4 bases; unmatched bases: 17. The CDR3 is 19 amino acids. Germline V lookup: CDR1 SGHDT, CDR2 YYEEEE. DNA of the CDR3: TGTGCCAGCACCAAACTAGACTCGGGACTAGCGGTCCTCACCGGGGAGCTGTTTTTT. It encodes CASTKLDSGLAVLTGELFF.

There are a few counts of this clone. CDR3 region: CASSVGGVDTEAFF. For the CDR3, the DNA is TGTGCCAGCAGCGTAGGGGGCGTGGACACTGAAGCTTTCTTT. The genes are TRBV9 and TRBJ1-1; tentatively, D is TRBD1 (5 bases). CDR1 and CDR2 (germline): SGDLS, YYNGEE. The CDR3 extends over 14 amino acids. Trimming removed 0 bases at V and 3 bases at J, with 9 bases between.

This clone was seen more than once but under ten times. The genes are TRBV10-3 and TRBJ1-2, with 7 bases fitting TRBD1. V lost 4 bases and J lost 8; bases outside the gene matches: 4. Germline assignment: CDR1 ENHRY and CDR2 SYGVKD. This CDR3 spans 12 amino acids. This CDR3 is CAISADRLGYTF. The CDR3 DNA is TGTGCCATCAGTGCGGACAGGCTCGGCTACACCTTC.